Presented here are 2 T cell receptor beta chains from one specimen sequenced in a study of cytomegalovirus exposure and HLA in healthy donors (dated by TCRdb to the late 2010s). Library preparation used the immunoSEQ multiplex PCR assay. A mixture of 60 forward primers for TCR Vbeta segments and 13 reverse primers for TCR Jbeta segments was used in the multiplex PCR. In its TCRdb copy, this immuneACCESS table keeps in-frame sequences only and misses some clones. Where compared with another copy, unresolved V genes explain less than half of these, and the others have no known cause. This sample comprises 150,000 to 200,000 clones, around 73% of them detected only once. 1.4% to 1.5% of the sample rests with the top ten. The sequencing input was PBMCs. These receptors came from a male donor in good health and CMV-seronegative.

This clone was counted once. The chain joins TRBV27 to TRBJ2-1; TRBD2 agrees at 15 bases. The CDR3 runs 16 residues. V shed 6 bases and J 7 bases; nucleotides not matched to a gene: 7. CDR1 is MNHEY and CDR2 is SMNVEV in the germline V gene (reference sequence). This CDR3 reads CASSHLGLAGGNEQFF. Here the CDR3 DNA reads TGTGCCAGCAGCCACCTCGGACTAGCGGGGGGGAATGAGCAGTTCTTC.

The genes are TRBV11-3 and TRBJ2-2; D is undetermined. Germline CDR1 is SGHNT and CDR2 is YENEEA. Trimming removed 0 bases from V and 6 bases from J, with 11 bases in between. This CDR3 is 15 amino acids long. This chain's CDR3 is CASSLDRVGSGELFF. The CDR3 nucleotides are TGTGCCAGCAGCTTAGATCGGGTTGGGTCCGGGGAGCTGTTTTTT.